This T cell receptor (beta chain) was retrieved from a study of neurological immune-mediated disorders. Per the germline V gene, CDR1 is SGDLS and CDR2 is YYNGEE. Deletions cut 1 base from V and 4 bases from J, with 11 bases between. CDR3 size: 14 residues. TCRdb re-called the 5' RACE reads through MiXCR, storing one row per CDR3 protein. The sample lists tens of thousands of distinct CDR3 sequences, approximately 10% occurring once. This clonotype occurred many times. Sequencing was carried out using PBMCs. This receptor was identified in a man aged 35-49 years in good health. The chain uses TRBV9 and TRBJ1-2; D not certain. CDR3 sequence reads: CASSVNAGGYGYTF. Written as DNA, the CDR3 is TGTGCCAGCAGCGTAAACGCAGGCGGCTATGGCTACACCTTC.